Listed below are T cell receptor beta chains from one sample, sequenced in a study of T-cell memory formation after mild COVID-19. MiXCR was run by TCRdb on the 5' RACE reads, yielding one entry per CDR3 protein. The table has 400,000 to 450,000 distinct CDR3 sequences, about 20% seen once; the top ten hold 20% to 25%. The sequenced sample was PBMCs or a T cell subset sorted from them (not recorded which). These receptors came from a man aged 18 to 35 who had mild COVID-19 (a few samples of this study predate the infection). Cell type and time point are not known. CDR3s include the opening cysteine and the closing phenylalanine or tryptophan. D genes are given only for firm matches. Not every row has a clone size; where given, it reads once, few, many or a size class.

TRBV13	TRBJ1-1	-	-	CASSSRQVNTEAFF	TGTGCCAGCAGCTCCCGACAGGTTAACACTGAAGCTTTCTTT
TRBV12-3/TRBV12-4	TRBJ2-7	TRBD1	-	CASSPTGTGFEQYF	TGTGCCAGCAGTCCGACCGGGACAGGGTTCGAGCAGTACTTC
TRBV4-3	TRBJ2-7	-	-	CASSQARGNYEQYF	TGCGCCAGCAGCCAAGCCAGGGGTAACTACGAGCAGTACTTC
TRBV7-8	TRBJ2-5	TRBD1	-	CASSNTGGIETQYF	TGTGCCAGCAGCAATACAGGGGGCATAGAGACCCAGTACTTC
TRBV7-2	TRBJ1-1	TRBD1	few	CASSLVGQLNTEAFF	TGTGCCAGCAGCTTAGTGGGACAGTTGAACACTGAAGCTTTCTTT
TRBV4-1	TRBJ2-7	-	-	CASSQTRSSYEQYF	TGCGCCAGCAGCCAGACAAGGAGCTCCTACGAGCAGTACTTC
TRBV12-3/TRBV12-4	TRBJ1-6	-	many	CASSKQGYNSPLHF	TGTGCCAGCAGCAAACAGGGATATAATTCACCCCTCCACTTT
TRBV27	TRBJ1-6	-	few	CASRGRARSNSPLHF	TGTGCCAGCAGGGGGCGAGCAAGGTCGAATTCACCCCTCCACTTT
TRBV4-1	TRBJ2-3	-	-	CASSLAATGTGTDTQYF	TGCGCCAGCAGCCTCGCAGCGACAGGCACCGGCACAGATACGCAGTATTTT
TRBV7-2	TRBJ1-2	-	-	CASSFDRQNYGYTF	TGTGCCAGCAGCTTCGACAGACAGAACTATGGCTACACCTTC
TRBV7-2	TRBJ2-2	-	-	CASSWAGTGELFF	TGTGCCAGCAGCTGGGCCGGGACCGGGGAGCTGTTTTTT
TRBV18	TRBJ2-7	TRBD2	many	CASSPLASGGTGEQYF	TGTGCCAGCTCACCCCTAGCTAGCGGGGGGACGGGTGAGCAGTACTTC
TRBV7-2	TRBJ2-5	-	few	CASSFLGGQETQYF	TGTGCCAGCAGCTTTTTGGGGGGGCAGGAGACCCAGTACTTC
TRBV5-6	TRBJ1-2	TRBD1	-	CASSPLGRDRGHGYTF	TGTGCCAGCAGCCCACTTGGGCGGGACAGGGGTCATGGCTACACCTTC
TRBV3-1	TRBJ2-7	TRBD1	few	CASSHWSGQQYEQYF	TGTGCCAGCAGCCATTGGTCGGGACAGCAATACGAGCAGTACTTC
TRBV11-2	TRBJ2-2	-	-	CASSPSGNTGELFF	TGTGCCAGCAGCCCCTCGGGGAACACCGGGGAGCTGTTTTTT
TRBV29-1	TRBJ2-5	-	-	CSVEGVFGHQETQYF	TGCAGCGTTGAAGGGGTCTTTGGACATCAAGAGACCCAGTACTTC
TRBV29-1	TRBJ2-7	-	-	CSVKAPGERSYEQYF	TGCAGCGTGAAGGCCCCGGGAGAGCGCTCCTACGAGCAGTACTTC
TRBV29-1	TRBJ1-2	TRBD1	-	CSDLGQGGGYTF	TGCAGCGACCTGGGACAGGGAGGAGGCTACACCTTC
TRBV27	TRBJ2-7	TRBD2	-	CASSPLAGEREQYF	TGTGCCAGCAGCCCACTAGCGGGGGAGAGAGAGCAGTACTTC
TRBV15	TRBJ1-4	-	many	CATSREGGLNEKLFF	TGTGCCACCAGCAGAGAGGGCGGACTGAATGAAAAACTGTTTTTT
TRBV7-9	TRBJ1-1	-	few	CASTEDSGRTEAFF	TGTGCCAGCACCGAAGATAGTGGTCGCACTGAAGCTTTCTTT
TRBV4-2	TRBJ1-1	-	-	CASSRGPGTEAFF	TGTGCCAGCAGCCGGGGTCCCGGCACTGAAGCTTTCTTT
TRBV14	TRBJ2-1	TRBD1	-	CASSQAGQGFDEQFF	TGTGCCAGCAGCCAAGCGGGACAGGGGTTTGATGAGCAGTTCTTC
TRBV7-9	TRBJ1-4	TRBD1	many	CASSPTQGGFEKLFF	TGTGCCAGCAGCCCGACACAGGGGGGATTTGAAAAACTGTTTTTT
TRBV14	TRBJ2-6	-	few	CASSPHLRAYSGANVLTF	TGTGCCAGCAGTCCACACCTGCGAGCTTACTCTGGGGCCAACGTCCTGACTTTC
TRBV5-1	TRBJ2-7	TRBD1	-	CASSLSLLFHRGARSLEQYF	TGCGCCAGCAGCTTGTCCCTCCTATTTCACAGGGGAGCGAGATCTTTGGAGCAGTACTTC
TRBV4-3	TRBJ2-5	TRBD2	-	CASSHFGAGTQETQYF	TGCGCCAGCAGCCATTTCGGAGCGGGGACCCAAGAGACCCAGTACTTC
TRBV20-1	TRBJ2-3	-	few	CSASDGRTQYF	TGCAGTGCTAGCGACGGACGAACGCAGTATTTT
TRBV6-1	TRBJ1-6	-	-	CASTRGLSGDSPLHF	TGTGCCAGCACCCGGGGACTTTCAGGCGACTCACCCCTCCACTTT
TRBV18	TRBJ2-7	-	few	CASSPSGRTGEVEQYF	TGTGCCAGCTCTCCTAGCGGGCGGACAGGGGAGGTCGAGCAGTACTTC
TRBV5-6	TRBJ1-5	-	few	CASTPPGGGPQHF	TGTGCCAGCACCCCCCCGGGAGGGGGGCCCCAGCATTTT
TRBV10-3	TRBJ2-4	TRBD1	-	CAISGTGEGPGTYKNIQYF	TGTGCCATCAGTGGAACAGGGGAAGGGCCGGGAACATACAAAAACATTCAGTACTTC
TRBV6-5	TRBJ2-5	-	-	CASSYSQGRPRGETQYF	TGTGCCAGCAGTTACTCGCAGGGCAGGCCCCGCGGGGAGACCCAGTACTTC
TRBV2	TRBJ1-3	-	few	CASSSGGTIYF	TGTGCCAGCAGTTCGGGGGGCACCATATATTTT
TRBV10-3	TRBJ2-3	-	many	CAMSISGSTDTQYF	TGTGCCATGAGCATCTCAGGAAGCACAGATACGCAGTATTTT
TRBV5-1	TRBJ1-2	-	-	CASSPPREGSARGYTF	TGCGCCAGCAGCCCACCGAGGGAGGGATCAGCACGTGGCTACACCTTC
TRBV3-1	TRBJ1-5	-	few	CASSQSRLQPQHF	TGTGCCAGCAGCCAGAGCAGACTTCAGCCCCAGCATTTT
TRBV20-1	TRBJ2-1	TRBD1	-	CSARDRGSWDEQFF	TGCAGTGCTAGGGACAGGGGGTCTTGGGATGAGCAGTTCTTC
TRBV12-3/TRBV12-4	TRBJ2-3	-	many	CASSLRRSTDTQYF	TGTGCCAGCAGTTTACGGAGGAGCACAGATACGCAGTATTTT
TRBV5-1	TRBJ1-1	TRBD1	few	CASSLDRGGPEAFF	TGCGCCAGCAGCCTTGACAGGGGCGGGCCAGAAGCTTTCTTT
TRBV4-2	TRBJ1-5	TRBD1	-	CASSQETGFHQPQHF	TGTGCCAGCAGCCAAGAGACAGGGTTCCATCAGCCCCAGCATTTT
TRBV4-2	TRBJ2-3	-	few	CASSQELTDTQYF	TGTGCCAGCAGCCAAGAGCTCACAGATACGCAGTATTTT
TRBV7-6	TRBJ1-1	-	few	CASSLVYAGGPNTEAFF	TGTGCCAGCAGCTTAGTTTACGCGGGGGGACCGAACACTGAAGCTTTCTTT